This T cell receptor beta chain comes out of a study of Tregs in tolerant kidney transplant recipients. Method: immunoSEQ multiplex PCR; TCRdb's copy keeps in-frame clones and lacks some. The sample spans under 55,000 clones; the ten largest clones claim 0.83%. The sample was CD4+ T cells from blood, taken before the transplant. The source is a human donor who received a combined kidney and bone marrow transplant.

CDR3 sequence reads: CAWTPGKGTGELFF. The CDR3 DNA, read in part, is TGTGCCTGGACCCCGGGGAAGGGCACCGGGGAG. The chain joins TRBV30 to TRBJ2-2; tentatively, D is TRBD2 (5 bases). The missing CDR3 end, 3 residues past where the read stops, is filled in from the germline J gene. Germline CDR1 is GTSNPN and CDR2 is SVGIG (reference sequence). CDR3 length: 14 residues. The germline V and J ends were trimmed by 4 bases and 4 bases, with 13 bases remaining between them.